These T cell receptor beta chains were read from a single sample in a study of beta chain features in type 1 diabetes. Libraries were prepared by immunoSEQ multiplex PCR; TCRdb keeps only in-frame clonotypes and omits some of them. This table holds some 900,000 clones, 15% to 20% found once. The sequenced material came from naive CD4+ T cells from blood. The receptors shown here come from a woman aged 18-29 years in good health. Both conserved end residues are part of each CDR3. D genes are given only for firm matches. Part of the rows lack a size; the others show once, few, many or a class for expanded clones.

d_gene	abundance	len	v_gene	j_gene	CDR3aa	CDR3nt
-	-	15	TRBV27	TRBJ2-3	CASSRLPTETDTQYF	TGTGCCAGCAGCCGTTTGCCGACAGAGACAGATACGCAGTATTTT
-	few	13	TRBV2	TRBJ2-5	CASRAGLRQTQYF	TGTGCCAGCAGGGCAGGACTGCGGCAGACCCAGTACTTC
-	few	15	TRBV6-1	TRBJ2-3	CASTDFLRGTDTQYF	TGTGCCAGCACCGATTTTCTCAGAGGCACAGATACGCAGTATTTT
TRBD2	-	17	TRBV4-2	TRBJ2-7	CASSQQKGASGSYEQYF	TGTGCCAGCAGCCAACAAAAGGGGGCTAGCGGGAGCTACGAGCAGTACTTC
-	few	13	TRBV4-1	TRBJ2-4	CASSQEGTNIQYF	TGCGCCAGCAGCCAAGAAGGGACTAACATTCAGTACTTC
-	few	11	TRBV7-2	TRBJ2-3	CASSLGGKQYF	TGTGCCAGCAGCTTAGGGGGGAAGCAGTATTTT
TRBD2	-	15	TRBV6-5	TRBJ2-1	CASSPMRGKYNEQFF	TGTGCCAGCTCCCCTATGCGGGGGAAGTACAATGAACAGTTCTTC
-	many	12	TRBV28	TRBJ2-1	CASSFGGGGPFF	TGTGCCAGCAGTTTCGGCGGTGGGGGTCCGTTCTTC
-	few	13	TRBV29-1	TRBJ2-5	CSVERAQGETQYF	TGCAGCGTTGAACGGGCGCAGGGAGAGACCCAGTACTTC
-	-	13	TRBV6-6	TRBJ2-2	CASTVAAAGELFF	TGTGCCAGCACCGTAGCTGCGGCCGGGGAGCTGTTTTTT
-	few	15	TRBV6-5	TRBJ2-7	CASSLTGGRVYEQYF	TGTGCCAGCAGTTTAACGGGGGGCCGAGTCTACGAGCAGTACTTC
TRBD2	few	16	TRBV4-3	TRBJ2-1	CASSMGLASAINEQFF	TGCGCCAGCAGCATGGGACTAGCGAGTGCTATCAATGAGCAGTTCTTC
-	-	14	TRBV2	TRBJ1-1	CASSEIGTGTEAFF	TGTGCCAGCAGTGAAATCGGGACCGGCACTGAAGCTTTCTTT
TRBD1	-	15	TRBV7-3	TRBJ2-3	CASSSGQTGPDTQYF	TGTGCCAGCAGCTCGGGACAGACGGGACCCGATACGCAGTATTTT
-	few	15	TRBV11-1	TRBJ2-4	CASSLEGGNQNIQYF	TGTGCCAGCAGCCTCGAAGGGGGGAATCAAAACATTCAGTACTTC
-	-	12	TRBV7-3	TRBJ2-2	CASSRRAGELFF	TGTGCCAGCAGCCGACGAGCCGGGGAGCTGTTTTTT
TRBD2	few	15	TRBV18	TRBJ2-3	CASSPQAGGVDTQYF	TGTGCCAGCTCACCACAAGCGGGAGGGGTGGATACGCAGTATTTT
-	-	17	TRBV21-1	TRBJ2-7	CASSRGGQHPPSYEQYF	TGTGCCAGCAGCAGAGGAGGGCAACACCCACCTTCCTACGAGCAGTACTTC
-	-	15	TRBV5-4	TRBJ2-3	CASSPRLMGTDTQYF	TGTGCCAGCAGCCCTCGACTCATGGGCACAGATACGCAGTATTTT
TRBD2	few	15	TRBV19	TRBJ2-1	CASRITGLNNNEQFF	TGTGCCAGTAGGATAACGGGACTAAATAACAATGAGCAGTTCTTC
-	-	14	TRBV9	TRBJ2-1	CASSVIDSGNEQFF	TGTGCCAGCAGCGTAATAGACAGCGGCAATGAGCAGTTCTTC
-	-	12	TRBV6-1	TRBJ2-1	CASSTKRDEQFF	TGTGCCAGCAGTACAAAGAGGGATGAGCAGTTCTTC
TRBD2	-	16	TRBV7-8	TRBJ2-7	CASSLVASSGLYEQYF	TGTGCCAGCAGCTTAGTCGCTTCTAGCGGGCTTTACGAGCAGTACTTC
TRBD1	-	15	TRBV28	TRBJ2-7	CASSFMTGSSYEQYF	TGTGCCAGCAGTTTTATGACAGGGAGCTCCTACGAGCAGTACTTC
-	once	14	TRBV6-1	TRBJ2-5	CASRVYGVQETQYF	TGTGCCAGCAGGGTCTACGGAGTCCAAGAGACCCAGTACTTC
TRBD1	-	16	TRBV15	TRBJ1-4	CATSRPGQGDFGKLFF	TGTGCCACCAGCAGACCGGGACAGGGGGATTTCGGAAAACTGTTTTTT